This entry features one TCR beta chain sequence. The antigen is undetermined. This sample stems from a study of cytomegalovirus exposure and HLA in healthy donors. The wider study: A subsequent analysis reported that the roughly 120 validation repertoires were produced on the same platform that had also been used for the 500 to 700 first-cohort repertoires.

The CDR3 consists of 13 residues. Germline V gene data show CDR1 as KGHSH and CDR2 as LQKENI. V was shortened by 2 bases and J by 2 bases, with 7 bases between the two germline ends. Study outcomes and limitations: Generally TCR sequences proved uncommon, though certain public TCRs appeared in numerous donors. There were a few CMV-associated chains whose specificity for CMV antigens was confirmed in vitro. Cytomegalovirus status was reportedly diagnosed by the classifier with high sensitivity and specificity.

Sequencing was performed with immunoSEQ multiplex PCR; in TCRdb, only in-frame clones are kept and a portion is missing. The table records around 120,000 clones, around 90% of them present only once. The rearrangement joins TRBV18 to TRBJ2-7, with D unclear. The sample taken for sequencing was PBMCs. This sequence originates from a woman under 30 in good health and CMV-seronegative. CDR3 in DNA: TGTGCCAGCTCACCAAGGCGGACCTACGAGCAGTACTTC. Protein: CASSPRRTYEQYF. Variable domain in full (rest from reference TRBV18 and TRBJ2-7): NAGVMQNPRHLVRRRGQEARLRCSPMKGHSHVYWYRQLPEEGLKFMVYLQKENIIDESGMPKERFSAEFPKEGPSILRIQQVVRGDSAAYFCASSPRRTYEQYFGPGTRLTVT.